A single sample gave rise to the 5 T cell receptor beta chains below, sequenced in a study of T-cell reconstitution after alpha-beta-depleted transplantation in children. During its preparation, the TCRbeta library received unique molecular identifiers. TCRdb re-derived calls from the PCR reads in MiXCR, one entry per CDR3 protein. This table has about 270,000 distinct CDR3 sequences, 9.9% appearing once. The sample was PBMCs from the stem cell graft donor, taken from the stem cell graft. The source is a human donor who donated a stem cell graft to a child with SCID.

V usage is TRBV5-1 and J usage is TRBJ2-1; unclear D gene. Germline V CDR1 and CDR2: SGHRS, YFSETQ. Trimming took off 0 bases at V and 2 bases at J, with 9 bases between the two ends. This CDR3 comprises 15 residues. The CDR3 sequence: CASSLGGNPYNEQFF. Written as DNA, the CDR3 is TGCGCCAGCAGCTTGGGTGGGAACCCCTACAATGAGCAGTTCTTC.

The chain joins TRBV3-1 to TRBJ1-2; D perhaps matches TRBD1 (6 bases). This CDR3 has 14 amino acids. Germline loops: CDR1 LGHDT, CDR2 YNNKEL (reference sequence). V was pared by 2 bases and J by 8 bases, with 15 bases between. For the CDR3, the DNA is TGTGCCAGCAGCCAACAGACAGGAATAAACGGCTACACCTTC. Translation: CASSQQTGINGYTF.

The sample holds a few counts of this clonotype. In DNA, the CDR3 is TGCGCCAGCAGCTTGGGGCTAGTATCGGGCACAGATACGCAGTATTTT. Protein product: CASSLGLVSGTDTQYF. This chain uses TRBV5-1 with TRBJ2-3; D unclear. This CDR3 spans 16 amino acids. Germline V gives CDR1 SGHRS, CDR2 YFSETQ. V lost 0 bases, J lost 1 base, and 12 bases lay in between.

CDR3 nucleotide sequence: TGTGCCAGCAGCTTAGCGGTGGCTCAGGGTGGGGAGCTGTTTTTT. It translates to CASSLAVAQGGELFF. V usage is TRBV7-8 and J usage is TRBJ2-2, with D possibly being TRBD1 (5 bases). CDR3 length equals 15 residues. V lost 0 bases to trimming and J lost 8 bases, with 13 bases between them. Germline CDR1 and CDR2: SGHVS and FQNEAQ.

This clonotype was counted ten times or more. The V gene is TRBV24-1, the J gene TRBJ2-5, with D hard to call. Germline CDR1 is KGHDR and CDR2 is SFDVKD. V lost 4 bases to trimming and J lost 7 bases, with 9 bases between them. The CDR3 extends over 12 amino acids. In DNA, the CDR3 is TGTGCCACCAGTGACCTGACTGGGACCCAGTACTTC. Protein: CATSDLTGTQYF.